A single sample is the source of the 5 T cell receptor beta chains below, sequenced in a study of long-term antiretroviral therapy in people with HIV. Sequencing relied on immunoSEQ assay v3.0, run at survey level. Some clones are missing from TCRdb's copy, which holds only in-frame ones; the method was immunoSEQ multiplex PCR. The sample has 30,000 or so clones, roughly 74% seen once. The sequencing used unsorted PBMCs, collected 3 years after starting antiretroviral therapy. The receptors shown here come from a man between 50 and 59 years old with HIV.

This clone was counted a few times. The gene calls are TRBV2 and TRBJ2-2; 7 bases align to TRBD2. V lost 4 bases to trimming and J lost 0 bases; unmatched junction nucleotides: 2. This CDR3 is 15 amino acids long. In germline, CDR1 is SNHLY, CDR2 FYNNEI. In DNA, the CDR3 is TGTGCCAGCAGTGGGGGGACTACGAACACCGGGGAGCTGTTTTTT. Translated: CASSGGTTNTGELFF.

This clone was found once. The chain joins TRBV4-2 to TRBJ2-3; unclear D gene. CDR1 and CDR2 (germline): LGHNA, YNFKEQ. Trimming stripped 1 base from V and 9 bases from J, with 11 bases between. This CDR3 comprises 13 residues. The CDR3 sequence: CASSQGLRETQYF. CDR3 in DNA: TGTGCCAGCAGCCAAGGTTTACGAGAGACGCAGTATTTT.

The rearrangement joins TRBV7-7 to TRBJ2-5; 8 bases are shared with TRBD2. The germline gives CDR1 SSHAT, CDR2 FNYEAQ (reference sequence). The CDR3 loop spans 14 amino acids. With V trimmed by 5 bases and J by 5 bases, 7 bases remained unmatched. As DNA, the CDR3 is TGTGCCAGCAGCCCCAGCGGGAGTGGGGAGACCCAGTACTTC. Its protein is CASSPSGSGETQYF.

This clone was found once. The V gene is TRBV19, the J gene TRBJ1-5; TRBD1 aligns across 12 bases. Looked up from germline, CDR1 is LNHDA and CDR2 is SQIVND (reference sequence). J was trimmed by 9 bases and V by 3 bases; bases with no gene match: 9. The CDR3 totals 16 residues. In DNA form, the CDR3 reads TGTGCCAGTAGTATCACCGGGACAGGGGGCGATTGGCCCCAGCATTTT. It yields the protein CASSITGTGGDWPQHF. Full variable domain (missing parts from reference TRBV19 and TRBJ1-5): DGGITQSPKYLFRKEGQNVTLSCEQNLNHDAMYWYRQDPGQGLRLIYYSQIVNDFQKGDIAEGYSVSREKKESFPLTVTSAQKNPTAFYLCASSITGTGGDWPQHFGDGTRLSIL.

The CDR3 sequence: CASSAQGAQNTGELFF. The CDR3 nucleotides read TGTGCCAGCAGCGCGCAGGGGGCCCAGAACACCGGGGAGCTGTTTTTT. The V and J genes are TRBV11-3 and TRBJ2-2, with 8 bases identical to TRBD1. Germline CDR1 SGHNT, CDR2 YENEEA. The CDR3 consists of 16 residues. V shed 5 bases and J 1 base; nucleotides not matched to a gene: 6.